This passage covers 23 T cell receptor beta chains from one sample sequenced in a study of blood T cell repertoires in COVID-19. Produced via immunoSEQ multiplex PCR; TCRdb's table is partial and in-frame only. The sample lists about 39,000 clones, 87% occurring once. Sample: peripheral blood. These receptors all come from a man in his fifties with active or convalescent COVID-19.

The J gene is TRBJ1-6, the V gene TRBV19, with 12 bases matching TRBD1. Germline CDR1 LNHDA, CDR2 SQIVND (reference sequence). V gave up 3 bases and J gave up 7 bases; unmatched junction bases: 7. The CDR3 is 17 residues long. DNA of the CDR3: TGTGCCAGTAGTATCGTCGGGGACAGGGGGCTGAATTCACCCCTCCACTTT. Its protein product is CASSIVGDRGLNSPLHF.

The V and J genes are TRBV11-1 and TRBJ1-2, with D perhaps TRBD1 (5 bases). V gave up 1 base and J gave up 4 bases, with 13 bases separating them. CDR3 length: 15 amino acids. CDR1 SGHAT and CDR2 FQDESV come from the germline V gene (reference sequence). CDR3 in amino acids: CASSLEEGPAYGYTF. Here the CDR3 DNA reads TGTGCCAGCAGCTTAGAGGAGGGGCCCGCCTATGGCTACACCTTC.

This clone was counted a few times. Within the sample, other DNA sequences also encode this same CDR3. The CDR3, as DNA: TGTGCCAGCAGCATACAGGGTTTCAGCAATCAGCCCCAGCATTTT. Protein: CASSIQGFSNQPQHF. V gene TRBV5-8 combines with J gene TRBJ1-5; tentatively, D is TRBD1 (6 bases). The CDR3 contains 15 residues. Trimming shortened V by 4 bases and J by 1 base, and 12 bases separated the two germline ends. Per the germline V gene, CDR1 is SGHTS and CDR2 is YDEGEE. Variable domain in full (rest from reference TRBV5-8 and TRBJ1-5): EAGVTQSPTHLIKTRGQQATLRCSPISGHTSVYWYQQALGLGLQFLLWYDEGEERNRGNFPPRFSGRQFPNYSSELNVNALELEDSALYLCASSIQGFSNQPQHFGDGTRLSIL.

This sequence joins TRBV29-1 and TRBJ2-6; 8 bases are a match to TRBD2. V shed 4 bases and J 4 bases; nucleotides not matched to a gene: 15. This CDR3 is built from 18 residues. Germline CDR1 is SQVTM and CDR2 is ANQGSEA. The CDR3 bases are TGCAGCGTTGCGCTTCGGCGGGAGGAAGGTGGGGGGGCCAACGTCCTGACTTTC. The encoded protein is CSVALRREEGGGANVLTF.

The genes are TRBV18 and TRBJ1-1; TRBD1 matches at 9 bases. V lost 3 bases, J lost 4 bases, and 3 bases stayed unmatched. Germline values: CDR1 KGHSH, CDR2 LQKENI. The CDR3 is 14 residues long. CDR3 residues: CASSPGTGPTEAFF. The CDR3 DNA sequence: TGTGCCAGCTCACCCGGGACAGGGCCCACTGAAGCTTTCTTT.

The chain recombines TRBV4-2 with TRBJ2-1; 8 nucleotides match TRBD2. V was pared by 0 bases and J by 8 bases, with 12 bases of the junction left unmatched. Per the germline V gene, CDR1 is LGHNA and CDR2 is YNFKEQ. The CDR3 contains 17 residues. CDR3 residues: CASSQDLAEAGVDEQFF. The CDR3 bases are TGTGCCAGCAGCCAAGATTTAGCCGAAGCGGGAGTGGATGAGCAGTTCTTC.

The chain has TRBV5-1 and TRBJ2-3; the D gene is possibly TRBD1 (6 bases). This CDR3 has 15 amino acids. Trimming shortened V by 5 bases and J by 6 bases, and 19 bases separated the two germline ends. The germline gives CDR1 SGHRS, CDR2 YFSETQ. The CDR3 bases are TGCGCCAGCAGAAAGACAGGTACCGCGGCGGATACGCAGTATTTT. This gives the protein CASRKTGTAADTQYF.

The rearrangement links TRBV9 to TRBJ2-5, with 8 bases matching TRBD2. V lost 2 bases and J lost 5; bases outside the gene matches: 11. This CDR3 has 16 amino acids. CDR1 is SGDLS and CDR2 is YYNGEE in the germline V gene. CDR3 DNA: TGTGCCAGCAGCGTCAGGGTAGCGGGAAAAGGGGAGACCCAGTACTTC. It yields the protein CASSVRVAGKGETQYF. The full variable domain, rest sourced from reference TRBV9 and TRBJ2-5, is DSGVTQTPKHLITATGQRVTLRCSPRSGDLSVYWYQQSLDQGLQFLIQYYNGEERAKGNILERFSAQQFPDLHSELNLSSLELGDSALYFCASSVRVAGKGETQYFGPGTRLLVL.

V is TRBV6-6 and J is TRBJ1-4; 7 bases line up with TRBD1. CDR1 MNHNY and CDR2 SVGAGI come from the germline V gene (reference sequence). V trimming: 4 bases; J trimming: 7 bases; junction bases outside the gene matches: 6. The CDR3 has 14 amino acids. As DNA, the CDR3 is TGTGCCAGCAGTTTCAGACAGGGAGCTGAAAAACTGTTTTTT. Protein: CASSFRQGAEKLFF.

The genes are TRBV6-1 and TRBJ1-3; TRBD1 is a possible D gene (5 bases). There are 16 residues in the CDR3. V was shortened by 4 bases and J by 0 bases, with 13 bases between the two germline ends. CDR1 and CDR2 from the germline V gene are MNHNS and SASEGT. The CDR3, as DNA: TGTGCCAGCAGTGGCCGGGACTCATACTCTGGAAACACCATATATTTT. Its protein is CASSGRDSYSGNTIYF.

The CDR3 reads CASRSQGAGNYNEQFF. CDR3 bases: TGTGCCAGCAGATCCCAAGGAGCGGGAAATTACAATGAGCAGTTCTTC. The chain couples TRBV3-1 (or the pseudogene TRBV3-2) to TRBJ2-1; 7 nucleotides line up with TRBD2. CDR1 LGHDT and CDR2 YNNKEL come from the germline V gene (reference sequence). V dropped 6 bases and J dropped 4; count of bases not matched to a gene: 12. The CDR3 length is 16 residues.

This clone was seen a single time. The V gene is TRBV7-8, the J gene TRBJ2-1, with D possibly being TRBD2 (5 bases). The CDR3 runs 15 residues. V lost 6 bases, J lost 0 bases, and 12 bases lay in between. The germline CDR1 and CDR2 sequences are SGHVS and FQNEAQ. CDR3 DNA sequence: TGTGCCAGCAGACAAGCGGCTAGCTCCTACAATGAGCAGTTCTTC. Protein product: CASRQAASSYNEQFF.

Written as DNA, the CDR3 is TGTGCCAGCACGTTAGCGGGAGTGACTGAGCAGTTCTTC. The encoded protein is CASTLAGVTEQFF. The chain carries TRBV28 and TRBJ2-1; 9 bases are shared with TRBD2. This CDR3 region has 13 residues. Unmatched junction bases numbered 7, after V lost 7 bases and J lost 9 bases. Germline CDR1 MDHEN, CDR2 SYDVKM.

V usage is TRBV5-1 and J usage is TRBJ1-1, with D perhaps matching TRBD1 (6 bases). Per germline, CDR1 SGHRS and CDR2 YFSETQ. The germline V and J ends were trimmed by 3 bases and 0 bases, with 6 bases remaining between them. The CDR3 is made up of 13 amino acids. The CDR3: CASSWTVNTEAFF. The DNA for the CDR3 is TGCGCCAGCAGCTGGACAGTGAACACTGAAGCTTTCTTT. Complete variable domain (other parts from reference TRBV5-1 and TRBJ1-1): KAGVTQTPRYLIKTRGQQVTLSCSPISGHRSVSWYQQTPGQGLQFLFEYFSETQRNKGNFPGRFSGRQFSNSRSEMNVSTLELGDSALYLCASSWTVNTEAFFGQGTRLTVV.

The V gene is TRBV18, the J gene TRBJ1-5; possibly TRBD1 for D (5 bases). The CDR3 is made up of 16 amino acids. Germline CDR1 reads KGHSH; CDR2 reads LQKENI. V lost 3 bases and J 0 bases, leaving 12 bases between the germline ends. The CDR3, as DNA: TGTGCCAGCTCACCTCAGGGTGGGCTTAGCAATCAGCCCCAGCATTTT. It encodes CASSPQGGLSNQPQHF.

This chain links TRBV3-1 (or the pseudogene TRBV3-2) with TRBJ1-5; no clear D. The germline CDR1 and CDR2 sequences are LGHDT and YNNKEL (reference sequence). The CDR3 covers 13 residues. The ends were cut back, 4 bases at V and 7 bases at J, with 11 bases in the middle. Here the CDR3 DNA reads TGTGCCAGCAGCCTCGGGTCCCGGCAGCCCCAGCATTTT. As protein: CASSLGSRQPQHF.

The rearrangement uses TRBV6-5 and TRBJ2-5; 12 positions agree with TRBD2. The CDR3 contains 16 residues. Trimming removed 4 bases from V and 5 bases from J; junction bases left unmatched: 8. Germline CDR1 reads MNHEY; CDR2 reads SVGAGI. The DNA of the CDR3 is TGTGCCAGCAGTTCCGGACTAGCGGGATCTCTGGAGACCCAGTACTTC. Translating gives CASSSGLAGSLETQYF.

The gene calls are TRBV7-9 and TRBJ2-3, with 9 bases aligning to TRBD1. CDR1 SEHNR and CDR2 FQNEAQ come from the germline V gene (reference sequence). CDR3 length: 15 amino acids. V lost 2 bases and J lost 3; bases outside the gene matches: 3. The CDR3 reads CASSLSGTGTDTQYF. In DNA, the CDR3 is TGTGCCAGCAGCTTATCAGGGACAGGGACAGATACGCAGTATTTT.

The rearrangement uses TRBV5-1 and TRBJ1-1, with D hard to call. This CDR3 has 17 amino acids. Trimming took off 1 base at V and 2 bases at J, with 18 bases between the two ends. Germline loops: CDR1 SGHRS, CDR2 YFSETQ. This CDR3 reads CASSLSGNYRDNTEAFF. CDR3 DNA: TGCGCCAGCAGCTTGTCAGGAAACTACCGGGATAACACTGAAGCTTTCTTT.

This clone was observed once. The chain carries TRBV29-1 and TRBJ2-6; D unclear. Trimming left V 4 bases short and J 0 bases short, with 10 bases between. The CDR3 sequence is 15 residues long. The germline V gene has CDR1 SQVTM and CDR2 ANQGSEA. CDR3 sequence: CSVARGSSGANVLTF. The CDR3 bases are TGCAGCGTTGCCCGCGGATCCTCTGGGGCCAACGTCCTGACTTTC.

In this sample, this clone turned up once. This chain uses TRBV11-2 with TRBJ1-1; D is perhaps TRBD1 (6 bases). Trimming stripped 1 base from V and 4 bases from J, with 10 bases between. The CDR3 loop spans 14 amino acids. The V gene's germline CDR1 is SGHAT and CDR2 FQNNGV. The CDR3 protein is CASSLGQGSTEAFF. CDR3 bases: TGTGCCAGCAGCTTAGGGCAGGGGTCCACTGAAGCTTTCTTT. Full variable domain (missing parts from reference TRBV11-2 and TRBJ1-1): EAGVAQSPRYKIIEKRQSVAFWCNPISGHATLYWYQQILGQGPKLLIQFQNNGVVDDSQLPKDRFSAERLKGVDSTLKIQPAKLEDSAVYLCASSLGQGSTEAFFGQGTRLTVV.

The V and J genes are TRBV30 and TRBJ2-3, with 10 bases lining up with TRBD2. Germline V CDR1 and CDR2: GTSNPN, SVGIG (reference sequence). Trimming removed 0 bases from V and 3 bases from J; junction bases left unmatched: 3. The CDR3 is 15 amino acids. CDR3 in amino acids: CAWSVIAGGTDTQYF. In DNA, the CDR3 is TGTGCCTGGAGTGTAATAGCGGGAGGAACAGATACGCAGTATTTT.

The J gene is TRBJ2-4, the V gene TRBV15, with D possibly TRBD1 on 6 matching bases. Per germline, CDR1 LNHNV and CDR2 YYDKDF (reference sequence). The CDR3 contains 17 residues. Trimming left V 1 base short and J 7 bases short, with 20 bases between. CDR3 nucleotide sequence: TGTGCCACCAGCAGAGTGGGGGAAGGGGGATTAGTGAACATTCAGTACTTC. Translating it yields CATSRVGEGGLVNIQYF.